Listed below are T cell receptor beta chains from one sample, sequenced in a study of cytomegalovirus exposure and HLA in healthy donors. Only in-frame clones appear in the TCRdb table, and some are missing; sequencing was by immunoSEQ multiplex PCR. Recorded for this sample: about 58,000 clones. The specimen sequenced was PBMCs. The receptors originated from a woman between 18 and 29 years old in good health and CMV-seronegative. Each CDR3 is given with its conserved first and last residue. The order of the fields is J gene, V gene, CDR3 protein.

J: TRBJ1-3; V: TRBV6-1; CDR3: CASGPGNTIYF
J: TRBJ2-3; V: TRBV2; CDR3: CASRGDWDARGTQYF
J: TRBJ2-3; V: TRBV5-1; CDR3: CASSDRGYTDTQYF
J: TRBJ2-4; V: TRBV4-2; CDR3: CASSQGGAGVKNIQYF
J: TRBJ2-7; V: TRBV10-2; CDR3: CASRAGGASYEQYF
J: TRBJ1-2; V: TRBV27; CDR3: CASSPTGSYGYTF
J: TRBJ2-3; V: TRBV2; CDR3: CASSFILAGGTDTQYF
J: TRBJ2-1; V: TRBV6-4; CDR3: CASSEREGSYNEQFF
J: TRBJ1-1; V: TRBV18; CDR3: CASSPRGPGTEAFF
J: TRBJ2-7; V: TRBV6-5; CDR3: CASSTPGQLYEQYF
J: TRBJ1-6; V: TRBV19; CDR3: CASRQGYNSPLHF
J: TRBJ2-7; V: TRBV6-1; CDR3: CASDTTGGLSYEQYF
J: TRBJ2-7; V: TRBV5-1; CDR3: CASSDSVYEQYF
J: TRBJ2-5; V: TRBV5-5; CDR3: CASSLWAGMEGETQYF
J: TRBJ1-2; V: TRBV5-1; CDR3: CASSEGDRSSYTF
J: TRBJ1-1; V: TRBV19; CDR3: CASRGGLGSFHSNTEAFF
J: TRBJ2-3; V: TRBV29-1; CDR3: CSALAGGTDTQYF
J: TRBJ1-2; V: TRBV5-1; CDR3: CASSPRDRGHGYTF
J: TRBJ2-7; V: TRBV6-6; CDR3: CASSPSRYRNYEQYF
J: TRBJ1-2; V: TRBV6-1; CDR3: CASSLQGAAGYGYTF
J: TRBJ2-7; V: TRBV10-1; CDR3: CASSDSPGQTLYEQYF
J: TRBJ1-1; V: TRBV28; CDR3: CASSVTGIGTEAFF
J: TRBJ1-2; V: TRBV6-6; CDR3: CASSYSYSVDYGYTF
J: TRBJ2-7; V: TRBV15; CDR3: CATSSDSSYEQYF
J: TRBJ2-7; V: TRBV6-1; CDR3: CASSEGQGVTYEQYF
J: TRBJ1-2; V: TRBV7-8; CDR3: CASSFAPGGYTF
J: TRBJ1-6; V: TRBV28; CDR3: CASSPSPTIELHSPLHF
J: TRBJ1-5; V: TRBV5-1; CDR3: CASSLGGDQPQHF
J: TRBJ1-5; V: TRBV28; CDR3: CASRQLAGTAAITSNQPQHF